The clone carrying this T cell receptor (beta chain) was observed once. Antigen unknown. 13 Jbeta primers and 60 Vbeta primers were used for the PCR. Produced via immunoSEQ multiplex PCR; TCRdb's table is partial and in-frame only. This table has under 200,000 clones, approximately 78% appearing once. This sample was included in a study of cytomegalovirus exposure and HLA in healthy donors. Study background: Among the roughly 400 genotyped donors, less than 85% were placed in the Caucasian-associated ancestry cluster. Whole-study results and caveats: The study flagged about 150 TCR beta chains as cytomegalovirus-associated.

The sequence was collected from a woman aged 25 to 39 in good health and CMV-seropositive. Sequencing was carried out using PBMCs.

The CDR3 DNA sequence: TGTGCCAGCTCACCATCAACGGGGGGCGAGCAGTTCTTC. Its translation: CASSPSTGGEQFF. This sequence joins TRBV18 and TRBJ2-1, with D possibly being TRBD2 (7 bases). Per germline, CDR1 KGHSH and CDR2 LQKENI. This CDR3 region has 13 residues. The V end lost 2 bases, the J end lost 10 bases, and 12 bases lay between the germline ends. Supplemented by reference TRBV18 and TRBJ2-1, the full variable domain reads NAGVMQNPRHLVRRRGQEARLRCSPMKGHSHVYWYRQLPEEGLKFMVYLQKENIIDESGMPKERFSAEFPKEGPSILRIQQVVRGDSAAYFCASSPSTGGEQFFGPGTRLTVL.